Presented here are 3 T cell receptor beta chains from one specimen sequenced in a study of OX40 agonist ivuxolimab in advanced cancers. Method: immunoSEQ multiplex PCR; TCRdb's copy keeps in-frame clones and lacks some. The data hold about 78,000 clones, with approximately 90% observed a single time. This material consisted of CD4+ or CD8+ T cells sorted from blood, taken in a trial of the OX40 agonist ivuxolimab. Source of these receptors: an adult with an advanced solid tumor such as melanoma, head and neck, liver or kidney cancer.

CDR3 in DNA: TGTGCCAGCGGGGAGGCCAGATTGAGCGAGCAGTACTTC. It specifies CASGEARLSEQYF. This chain connects TRBV7-1 to TRBJ2-7; maybe TRBD2 (6 bases). TRBV7-1 is an open reading frame, and its role is uncertain. V was shortened by 8 bases and J by 6 bases, with 17 bases between the two germline ends. This CDR3 has 13 amino acids.

The chain has TRBV7-9 and TRBJ2-1, with 9 bases identical to TRBD2. The germline V gene has CDR1 SEHNR and CDR2 FQNEAQ (reference sequence). This CDR3 has 15 residues. The V gene end was trimmed by 5 bases and the J gene end by 8 bases; junction bases not matched to a gene: 10. Written as DNA, the CDR3 is TGTGCCAGCAGCCTTCTTCGGACTAGCGCCGATGAGCAGTTCTTC. Translation gives CASSLLRTSADEQFF.

The chain joins TRBV5-6 to TRBJ2-2; D is perhaps TRBD2 (6 bases). Germline lookup yields CDR1 SGHDT and CDR2 YYEEEE. The CDR3 is 15 residues long. Trimming shortened V by 6 bases and J by 2 bases, and 14 bases separated the two germline ends. The CDR3 protein is CASTTWGVNTGELFF. The CDR3, as DNA: TGTGCCAGCACCACCTGGGGGGTCAACACCGGGGAGCTGTTTTTT.